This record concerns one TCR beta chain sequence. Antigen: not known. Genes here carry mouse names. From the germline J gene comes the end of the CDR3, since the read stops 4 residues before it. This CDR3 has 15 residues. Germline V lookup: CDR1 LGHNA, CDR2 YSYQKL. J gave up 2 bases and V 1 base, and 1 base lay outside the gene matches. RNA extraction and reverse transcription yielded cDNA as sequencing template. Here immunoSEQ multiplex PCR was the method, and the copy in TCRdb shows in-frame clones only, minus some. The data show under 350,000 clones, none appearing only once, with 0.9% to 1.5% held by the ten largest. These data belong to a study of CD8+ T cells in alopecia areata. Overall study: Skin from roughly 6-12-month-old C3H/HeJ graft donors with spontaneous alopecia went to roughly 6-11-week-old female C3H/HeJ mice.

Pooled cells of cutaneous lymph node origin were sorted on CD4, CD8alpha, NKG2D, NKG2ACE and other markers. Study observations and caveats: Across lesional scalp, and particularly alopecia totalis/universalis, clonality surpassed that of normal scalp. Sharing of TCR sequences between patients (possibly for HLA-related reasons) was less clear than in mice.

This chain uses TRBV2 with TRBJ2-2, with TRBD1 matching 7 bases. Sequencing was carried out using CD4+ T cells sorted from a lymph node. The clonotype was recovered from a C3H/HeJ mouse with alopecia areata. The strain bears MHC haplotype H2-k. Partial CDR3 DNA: TGTGCCAGCAGCCAAGCGGGACAGAACACCGGG. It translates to CASSQAGQNTG. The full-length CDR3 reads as CASSQAGQNTGQLYF. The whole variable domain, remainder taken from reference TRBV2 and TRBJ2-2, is DPKIIQKPKYLVAVTGSEKILICEQYLGHNAMYWYRQSAKKPLEFMFSYSYQKLMDNQTASSRFQPQSSKKNHLDLQITALKPDDSATYFCASSQAGQNTGQLYFGEGSKLTVL.